The next 21 T cell receptor beta chains were all read from a single sample in a study of blood T cell repertoires in COVID-19 (dated by TCRdb to about 2020). The library was built by means of the immunoSEQ multiplex PCR assay. In its TCRdb copy, this immuneACCESS table keeps in-frame sequences only and misses some clones. Where compared with another copy, unresolved V genes explain less than half of these, and the others have no known cause. For this sample the table gives some 110,000 clones, of which around nine tenths were detected only once. The top ten clones comprise 4.5% of the sample. The source material was peripheral blood. The receptors were sampled from a middle-aged man with acute or convalescent COVID-19.

This clone was observed once. The J gene is TRBJ2-5, the V gene TRBV5-1, with 8 bases lining up with TRBD2. V lost 2 bases and J lost 4; bases outside the gene matches: 10. Looked up from germline, CDR1 is SGHRS and CDR2 is YFSETQ. This CDR3 contains 16 residues. The CDR3 loop reads CASSLGLIGRGETQYF. In nucleotides, the CDR3 is TGCGCCAGCAGCTTAGGGCTGATCGGGAGGGGAGAGACCCAGTACTTC.

This chain joins TRBV4-1 and TRBJ1-5; possible D gene TRBD1, 6 bases. The CDR3 extends over 15 amino acids. Germline V gene sequence: CDR1 MGHRA, CDR2 YSYEKL. Between the trimmed V and J ends, which lost 8 bases and 5 bases, there was a span of 19 bases. This CDR3 reads CASGVPGTQYQPQHF. In DNA form, the CDR3 reads TGCGCCAGCGGAGTCCCCGGGACACAATATCAGCCCCAGCATTTT.

The V and J genes are TRBV12-3 or TRBV12-4 and TRBJ1-2; D uncertain. The CDR3 totals 13 residues. The V and J ends lost 6 bases and 6 bases respectively, with 14 bases between them. The CDR3 reads CASSLREMHGYTF. CDR3 nucleotide sequence: TGTGCCAGCAGCCTACGAGAGATGCATGGCTACACCTTC.

The V and J genes are TRBV19 and TRBJ2-3; possibly TRBD2 for D (6 bases). The V gene lost 4 bases and the J gene lost 6 bases, with 11 bases spanning the gap. Germline CDR1 LNHDA, CDR2 SQIVND (reference sequence). The length of the CDR3 is 13 residues. DNA for the CDR3: TGTGCCAGTAGTACCCAAGGGAGGGATACGCAGTATTTT. As protein: CASSTQGRDTQYF.

J is TRBJ1-1 and V is TRBV7-3, with D hard to call. Germline values: CDR1 SGHTA, CDR2 FQGTGA. V lost 2 bases and J lost 0, with 16 bases in between. CDR3 size: 17 residues. CDR3 in amino acids: CASSLGGGSPMNTEAFF. The CDR3 DNA is TGTGCCAGCAGCTTAGGTGGCGGATCCCCTATGAACACTGAAGCTTTCTTT.

This clone has just one count. The chain links TRBV24-1 to TRBJ1-4, with D possibly matching TRBD1 (6 bases). Trimming shortened V by 6 bases and J by 7 bases, and 17 bases separated the two germline ends. Germline-derived CDR1 and CDR2 are KGHDR and SFDVKD. This CDR3 spans 15 amino acids. CDR3 region: CATSFRGRGTEKLFF. DNA for the CDR3: TGTGCCACCAGTTTTCGGGGCAGGGGAACTGAAAAACTGTTTTTT.

The chain recombines TRBV18 with TRBJ1-6, with 8 bases identical to TRBD1. The V and J ends lost 3 bases and 10 bases, in that order; junction bases with no gene match: 2. Germline-derived CDR1 and CDR2 are KGHSH and LQKENI. This CDR3 is 13 amino acids long. The CDR3 nucleotides are TGTGCCAGCTCACCGGACAGGGAGTCACCCCTCCACTTT. It yields the protein CASSPDRESPLHF.

The chain has TRBV9 and TRBJ1-4; D is possibly TRBD1 (6 bases). Germline V gene lookup returns CDR1 SGDLS and CDR2 YYNGEE. This CDR3 is 15 amino acids long. The V end was cut by 0 bases, the J end by 7 bases, with 13 bases between. CDR3 sequence: CASSVGRGSSEKLFF. Here the CDR3 DNA reads TGTGCCAGCAGCGTAGGAAGGGGGTCGAGTGAAAAACTGTTTTTT.

This chain connects TRBV11-2 to TRBJ2-1; TRBD1 is a possible D gene (5 bases). Trimming cost V 5 bases and J 3 bases, with 8 bases left between them. CDR3 length equals 13 residues. Germline V CDR1 and CDR2: SGHAT, FQNNGV. The CDR3 loop is CASSPDSYNEQFF. Here the CDR3 DNA reads TGTGCCAGCAGCCCAGACAGCTACAATGAGCAGTTCTTC. Based on the CDR3 plus reference TRBV11-2 and TRBJ2-1, the full variable domain is EAGVAQSPRYKIIEKRQSVAFWCNPISGHATLYWYQQILGQGPKLLIQFQNNGVVDDSQLPKDRFSAERLKGVDSTLKIQPAKLEDSAVYLCASSPDSYNEQFFGPGTRLTVL.

This chain joins TRBV3-1 (or the pseudogene TRBV3-2) and TRBJ2-1, with 8 bases aligning to TRBD2. The ends lost 3 bases at V and 7 bases at J; junction bases unmatched: 8. This CDR3 region has 15 residues. Germline CDR1 and CDR2: LGHDT and YNNKEL (reference sequence). The CDR3 DNA reads as TGTGCCAGCAGCCACAAGATCGGGACTAGAAATGAGCAGTTCTTC. This gives the protein CASSHKIGTRNEQFF.

CDR3 in DNA: TGCGCCAGCAGCCCGGACCCTGGGGGCGCCTACTATGGCTACACCTTC. Translated, it gives CASSPDPGGAYYGYTF. The chain couples TRBV5-1 to TRBJ1-2, with D possibly TRBD1 on 6 matching bases. The V end lost 4 bases, the J end lost 3 bases, and 19 bases lay between the germline ends. There are 16 residues in the CDR3. Per the germline V gene, CDR1 is SGHRS and CDR2 is YFSETQ.

The chain joins TRBV5-1 to TRBJ2-1, with 7 bases matching TRBD1. Losses at the gene ends were 4 bases for V and 9 bases for J; bases not matched to a gene: 10. This CDR3 has 14 amino acids. The germline gives CDR1 SGHRS, CDR2 YFSETQ. CDR3 in DNA: TGCGCCAGCAGCGGATTACAGGGGACGGGTGAGCAGTTCTTC. This translates into CASSGLQGTGEQFF.

V usage is TRBV19 and J usage is TRBJ2-7, with 11 bases aligning to TRBD2. Unmatched junction bases numbered 1, after V lost 8 bases and J lost 1 base. Germline V CDR1 and CDR2: LNHDA, SQIVND (reference sequence). The CDR3 totals 13 residues. This CDR3 reads CASGTSGSYEQYF. In DNA form, the CDR3 reads TGTGCCAGTGGGACTAGCGGTTCCTACGAGCAGTACTTC.

CDR3 sequence: CATSERDRSNEKLFF. CDR3 DNA: TGTGCCACCAGTGAACGGGACAGAAGTAATGAAAAACTGTTTTTT. J is TRBJ1-4 and V is TRBV24-1; TRBD1 agrees at 7 bases. The V gene's germline CDR1 is KGHDR and CDR2 SFDVKD. The CDR3 consists of 15 residues. V shed 4 bases, J shed 4 bases, and the junction held 5 bases outside the gene matches.

The chain employs TRBV6-4 and TRBJ2-2; TRBD1 agrees at 9 bases. J was trimmed by 7 bases and V by 6 bases; bases with no gene match: 6. Germline V gives CDR1 MRHNA, CDR2 SNTAGT. This CDR3 is built from 14 residues. The CDR3 here is CASSGTGSSGELFF. The CDR3 DNA is TGTGCCAGCAGCGGGACAGGGTCGAGCGGGGAGCTGTTTTTT.

The sample holds one count of this clone. The chain carries TRBV14 and TRBJ1-1, with unresolved D. The germline CDR1 and CDR2 sequences are SGHDN and FVKESK. V lost 4 bases to trimming and J lost 3 bases, with 15 bases between them. This CDR3 has 15 amino acids. CDR3 nucleotides: TGTGCCAGCAGCCTCCGGCCTAGGGAGGACACTGAAGCTTTCTTT. Protein: CASSLRPREDTEAFF.

The genes are TRBV12-3 or TRBV12-4 and TRBJ1-1; tentative D call: TRBD1 (5 bases). The ends were cut back, 6 bases at V and 2 bases at J, with 10 bases in the middle. This CDR3 spans 13 amino acids. The CDR3 DNA reads as TGTGCCAGCAGCACAGGACGAAACACTGAAGCTTTCTTT. The encoded protein is CASSTGRNTEAFF.

The chain links TRBV15 to TRBJ1-2; TRBD1 matches at 10 bases. V shed 1 base and J 4 bases; nucleotides not matched to a gene: 3. Germline-derived CDR1 and CDR2 are LNHNV and YYDKDF (reference sequence). This CDR3 is 15 amino acids long. The CDR3 region has the DNA TGTGCCACCAGCAGAGGGGACAGGGGCTCCTATGGCTACACCTTC. This sequence encodes CATSRGDRGSYGYTF.

The V call is TRBV5-1, the J call TRBJ1-1; the match to TRBD1 covers 7 bases. This CDR3 has 14 residues. The V gene end was trimmed by 4 bases and the J gene end by 5 bases; junction bases not matched to a gene: 8. Looked up from germline, CDR1 is SGHRS and CDR2 is YFSETQ. The CDR3 is CASSPDREITEAFF. DNA of the CDR3: TGCGCCAGCAGCCCCGACAGGGAGATTACTGAAGCTTTCTTT.

This chain links TRBV19 with TRBJ1-2, with D unclear. The CDR3 runs 14 residues. Germline loops: CDR1 LNHDA, CDR2 SQIVND (reference sequence). Trimming removed 6 bases from V and 2 bases from J, with 13 bases in between. The CDR3 DNA reads TGTGCCAGTAGCCCCTCACAAGTGAACTATGGCTACACCTTC. This codes for CASSPSQVNYGYTF.

The chain has TRBV12-3 or TRBV12-4 and TRBJ1-5, with 8 bases lining up with TRBD1. V shed 8 bases and J 6 bases; nucleotides not matched to a gene: 6. The CDR3 sequence is 13 residues long. Here the CDR3 DNA reads TGTGCCAGCGTAGGACAGGGAGGTCAGCCCCAGCATTTT. Translated, it gives CASVGQGGQPQHF.